The 26 T cell receptor beta chains listed next were all sequenced from one sample in a study of T-cell reconstitution after alpha-beta-depleted transplantation in children. Researchers prepared the TCRbeta library using unique molecular identifiers, the study reports. One entry per CDR3 protein, called by TCRdb with MiXCR from the PCR reads. The profile shows hundreds of thousands of distinct CDR3 sequences, 13% of them singletons. The sequences come from PBMCs, collected before TCRalphabeta/CD19-depleted stem cell transplant. These receptors were taken from a girl aged 2-10 years with congenital amegakaryocytic thrombocytopenia, due to receive a stem cell transplant.

This clonotype has ten or more counts. J is TRBJ2-1 and V is TRBV5-1, with D perhaps TRBD1 (5 bases). The CDR3 consists of 15 residues. V lost 2 bases and J 3 bases, leaving 12 bases between the germline ends. The V gene's germline CDR1 is SGHRS and CDR2 YFSETQ. CDR3: CASSLLPGRYNEQFF. The CDR3 nucleotides are TGCGCCAGCAGCTTATTGCCAGGGCGCTACAATGAGCAGTTCTTC.

The chain couples TRBV5-1 to TRBJ2-7, with D maybe TRBD1 (6 bases). Germline-derived CDR1 and CDR2 are SGHRS and YFSETQ. V gave up 4 bases and J gave up 2 bases, with 13 bases separating them. CDR3 length equals 14 residues. CDR3 residues: CASSQPGHTYEQYF. For the CDR3, the DNA is TGCGCCAGCAGCCAACCGGGACATACCTACGAGCAGTACTTC.

This clonotype was seen many times. V and J are TRBV4-2 and TRBJ2-2, with TRBD2 matching over 7 bases. The germline gives CDR1 LGHNA, CDR2 YNFKEQ. The CDR3 sequence is 16 residues long. J was trimmed by 0 bases and V by 0 bases; bases with no gene match: 1. The CDR3 loop is CASSQDLAANTGELFF. DNA of the CDR3: TGTGCCAGCAGCCAAGATCTAGCGGCGAACACCGGGGAGCTGTTTTTT.

The chain carries TRBV11-2 and TRBJ2-7; no clear D gene. The CDR3 extends over 18 amino acids. V lost 4 bases, J lost 0 bases, and 22 bases lay in between. Germline-derived CDR1 and CDR2 are SGHAT and FQNNGV. The chain's CDR3 is CASSSRNKAERSSYEQYF. As DNA, the CDR3 is TGTGCCAGCAGCTCGAGGAATAAAGCCGAAAGGAGCTCCTACGAGCAGTACTTC.

About this clonotype itself: This may come from a read error, since a much larger clone is one base off. The rearrangement links TRBV10-3 to TRBJ2-3; TRBD2 is a possible D gene (5 bases). V was cut by 6 bases and J by 1 base, with 14 bases left in between. The CDR3 consists of 15 residues. Germline lookup yields CDR1 ENHRY and CDR2 SYGVKD. DNA of the CDR3: TGTGCCATCAGAGAGCCGACTACCGGCACAGATACGCAGTATTTT. Residues: CAIREPTTGTDTQYF.

This clonotype came up many times. This sequence joins TRBV9 and TRBJ2-1; 7 bases fit TRBD1. CDR3 length equals 15 residues. CDR1 is SGDLS and CDR2 is YYNGEE in the germline V gene. Losses at the gene ends were 2 bases for V and 5 bases for J; bases not matched to a gene: 7. CDR3 nucleotides: TGTGCCAGCAGCGTGGGGGACAGCAGGAACAATGAGCAGTTCTTC. It specifies CASSVGDSRNNEQFF.

This clonotype was counted at least ten times. This chain links TRBV12-3 or TRBV12-4 with TRBJ2-1, with 7 bases fitting TRBD2. This CDR3 has 13 residues. V lost 3 bases to trimming and J lost 8 bases; unmatched junction nucleotides: 4. The CDR3 reads CASSFGTIYEQFF. CDR3 nucleotide sequence: TGTGCCAGCAGTTTTGGGACTATCTATGAGCAGTTCTTC.

V is TRBV15 and J is TRBJ2-6; no clear D gene. This CDR3 has 14 residues. Per germline, CDR1 LNHNV and CDR2 YYDKDF (reference sequence). Trimming took 1 base from V and 4 from J, leaving 5 bases between them. CDR3 sequence (DNA): TGTGCCACCAGCAGAGGATGGGGGGCCAACGTCCTGACTTTC. It is translated as CATSRGWGANVLTF.

This clonotype was recorded many times. The chain has TRBV2 and TRBJ2-5; no reliable D call. From germline, CDR1 is SNHLY and CDR2 FYNNEI. CDR3 length equals 13 residues. V was cut by 7 bases and J by 2 bases, with 11 bases left in between. The CDR3, as DNA: TGTGCCAGCATAATGGGAATACAAGAGACCCAGTACTTC. The encoded protein is CASIMGIQETQYF.

This chain links TRBV2 with TRBJ2-1; D unclear. The CDR3 loop spans 15 amino acids. The germline V gene encodes CDR1 SNHLY and CDR2 FYNNEI. Trimming stripped 8 bases from V and 5 bases from J, with 19 bases between. The chain's CDR3 is CASELLPRQHNEQFF. CDR3 bases: TGTGCCAGCGAGCTCCTTCCGAGACAACACAATGAGCAGTTCTTC.

The CDR3 DNA reads as TGTGCCACCAGCACCCCGGGGCTTACCTACGAGCAGTACTTC. It specifies CATSTPGLTYEQYF. This chain joins TRBV15 and TRBJ2-7, with D perhaps TRBD1 or TRBD2 (5 bases each). V gave up 4 bases and J gave up 2 bases, with 12 bases separating them. Looked up from germline, CDR1 is LNHNV and CDR2 is YYDKDF (reference sequence). This CDR3 has 14 residues.

The gene calls are TRBV7-2 and TRBJ2-5, with D tentatively TRBD1 (6 bases). The CDR3 loop spans 17 amino acids. V was pared by 2 bases and J by 3 bases, with 19 bases between. The germline V gene encodes CDR1 SGHTA and CDR2 FQGNSA. The CDR3 DNA reads TGTGCCAGCAGCTTATTCGGTCAGGGGAAAGGGAAAGAGACCCAGTACTTC. Protein sequence: CASSLFGQGKGKETQYF.

The chain has TRBV19 and TRBJ2-7; D call uncertain. This CDR3 has 16 residues. V lost 3 bases and J lost 0, with 15 bases in between. CDR1 and CDR2 (germline): LNHDA, SQIVND (reference sequence). The CDR3 DNA sequence: TGTGCCAGTAGTATGAGTAACCACGGTAGCTCCTACGAGCAGTACTTC. Translated, it gives CASSMSNHGSSYEQYF.

This clonotype has more than one count but fewer than ten. Relative to the germline gene, one junction end is altered; a read error may explain this. This chain uses TRBV7-2 with TRBJ2-3; no definite D call. CDR1 is SGHTA, CDR2 FQGNSA, per germline. The CDR3 totals 13 residues. DNA of the CDR3: TGTGTCAGCAGTCCGGACCTGGGAGATACGCAGTATTTT. It yields the protein CVSSPDLGDTQYF.

This clonotype was seen at least ten times. The V call is TRBV20-1, the J call TRBJ2-7; D possibly corresponds to TRBD2 (6 bases). CDR3 length equals 11 residues. Trimming removed 2 bases from V and 4 bases from J, with 6 bases in between. CDR1 DFQATT and CDR2 SNEGSKA come from the germline V gene (reference sequence). This chain's CDR3 is CSARREYEQYF. The CDR3 bases are TGCAGTGCTAGACGGGAGTACGAGCAGTACTTC.

This clonotype came up many times. The chain employs TRBV6-5 and TRBJ2-6; D gene ambiguous. Trimming stripped 2 bases from V and 0 bases from J, with 14 bases between. CDR3 length equals 18 residues. Per germline, CDR1 MNHEY and CDR2 SVGAGI. The DNA for the CDR3 is TGTGCCAGCAGTTACGAGAAGGGTTCGCCCTCTGGGGCCAACGTCCTGACTTTC. This sequence encodes CASSYEKGSPSGANVLTF.

This clonotype has more than one count but fewer than ten. V gene TRBV12-3 or TRBV12-4 combines with J gene TRBJ2-2; D unclear. V gave up 7 bases and J gave up 6 bases, with 15 bases separating them. The CDR3 covers 14 residues. CDR3 sequence (DNA): TGTGCCAGCATACGAACCCCCGCCGCCGGGGAGCTGTTTTTT. Its translation is CASIRTPAAGELFF.

This clonotype was picked up many times. The gene calls are TRBV5-1 and TRBJ2-3, with 8 bases aligning to TRBD1. V dropped 0 bases and J dropped 2; count of bases not matched to a gene: 8. This CDR3 is 17 amino acids long. Per the germline V gene, CDR1 is SGHRS and CDR2 is YFSETQ. CDR3 nucleotides: TGCGCCAGCAGCTTGGCTCCGACAGGGGCTACCACAGATACGCAGTATTTT. It yields the protein CASSLAPTGATTDTQYF.

This sequence joins TRBV12-3 or TRBV12-4 and TRBJ2-7; a possible D gene is TRBD1 (6 bases). Trimming cost V 6 bases and J 3 bases, with 18 bases left between them. CDR3 size: 15 residues. CDR3 sequence: CASSLNRDYIYEQYF. The CDR3, as DNA: TGTGCCAGCAGCCTAAACAGGGATTACATCTACGAGCAGTACTTC.

This chain joins TRBV12-3 or TRBV12-4 and TRBJ2-3; 7 bases match TRBD2. Trimming cost V 6 bases and J 7 bases; bases outside gene matches: 19. The CDR3 sequence is 17 residues long. The CDR3 region is CASSTPRGDRPKHTQYF. The DNA for the CDR3 is TGTGCCAGCAGCACACCACGGGGGGACCGCCCCAAACATACGCAGTATTTT.

This clonotype was detected ten times or more. This sequence joins TRBV7-2 and TRBJ2-2; tentatively, D is TRBD1 or TRBD2 (5 bases each). Trimming removed 1 base at V and 8 bases at J, with 8 bases between. This CDR3 region has 13 residues. Germline CDR1 and CDR2: SGHTA and FQGNSA. CDR3 in amino acids: CASSLGGKGELFF. CDR3 DNA sequence: TGTGCCAGCAGCTTAGGGGGGAAAGGGGAGCTGTTTTTT.

This clonotype was counted ten times or more. The V gene is TRBV5-1, the J gene TRBJ2-3; 10 positions agree with TRBD1. This CDR3 spans 15 amino acids. Trimming removed 2 bases from V and 4 bases from J; junction bases left unmatched: 4. Germline V gene data show CDR1 as SGHRS and CDR2 as YFSETQ. CDR3 DNA: TGCGCCAGCAGCTTTGGGGACAGGGGTCCAGATACGCAGTATTTT. Residues: CASSFGDRGPDTQYF.

This clonotype was seen a handful of times. V and J are TRBV6-5 and TRBJ2-2, with D perhaps matching TRBD2 (6 bases). The CDR3 loop spans 16 amino acids. Per germline, CDR1 MNHEY and CDR2 SVGAGI. The V end lost 5 bases, the J end lost 1 base, and 14 bases lay between the germline ends. CDR3 DNA sequence: TGTGCCAGCAGTAACTGGGACTGGGGGAACACCGGGGAGCTGTTTTTT. Its protein product is CASSNWDWGNTGELFF.

This clonotype was observed a few times. V is TRBV4-1 and J is TRBJ2-7; tentatively, D is TRBD1 or TRBD2 (5 bases each). This CDR3 is built from 18 residues. The germline V gene has CDR1 MGHRA and CDR2 YSYEKL. Deletions cut 3 bases from V and 2 bases from J, with 23 bases between. The CDR3 loop reads CASSHGVLRDGPPYEQYF. In DNA, the CDR3 is TGCGCCAGCAGCCATGGGGTTTTGAGGGACGGTCCCCCCTACGAGCAGTACTTC.

This clonotype was observed at least ten times. The chain combines TRBV5-1 with TRBJ2-1; no firm D call. Germline assignment: CDR1 SGHRS and CDR2 YFSETQ. The length of the CDR3 is 13 residues. Trimming removed 1 base at V and 4 bases at J, with 6 bases between. DNA for the CDR3: TGCGCCAGCAGCTTGCGCCAGTACAATGAGCAGTTCTTC. Translating it yields CASSLRQYNEQFF. The whole variable domain, filled in from reference TRBV5-1 and TRBJ2-1, reads KAGVTQTPRYLIKTRGQQVTLSCSPISGHRSVSWYQQTPGQGLQFLFEYFSETQRNKGNFPGRFSGRQFSNSRSEMNVSTLELGDSALYLCASSLRQYNEQFFGPGTRLTVL.

Turning to this clonotype: The conserved phenylalanine or tryptophan normally closing the CDR3 is absent here, so this likely arose from a read error. The chain couples TRBV5-1 to TRBJ2-3; D is unclear. Trimming took off 7 bases at V and 6 bases at J, with 18 bases between the two ends. This CDR3 is built from 14 residues. CDR1 is SGHRS and CDR2 is YFSETQ in the germline V gene. The chain's CDR3 is CASSSENRGDTQYS. CDR3 sequence (DNA): TGCGCCAGCTCATCCGAAAACCGTGGGGATACGCAGTATTCT.